Listed here are 25 T cell receptor beta chains from one sample, sequenced in a study of blood T cell repertoires in COVID-19. Sequencing was performed with immunoSEQ multiplex PCR; in TCRdb, only in-frame clones are kept and a portion is missing. This table has about 140,000 clones, about 84% appearing once. Sequenced sample: peripheral blood. Receptors originate from a human donor in a cohort sampled during active COVID-19.

The rearrangement links TRBV29-1 to TRBJ1-1; 8 nucleotides agree with TRBD1. The V and J ends lost 4 bases and 1 base, in that order; junction bases with no gene match: 2. From germline, CDR1 is SQVTM and CDR2 ANQGSEA. CDR3 length: 13 amino acids. The CDR3 DNA follows: TGCAGCGTTGGCGGACAGGGGAACACTGAAGCTTTCTTT. Its translation: CSVGGQGNTEAFF.

The gene calls are TRBV19 and TRBJ2-5, with 7 bases lining up with TRBD1. The J segment lost 0 bases and the V segment lost 3 bases, leaving 1 base of the junction unmatched. Germline CDR1 and CDR2: LNHDA and SQIVND (reference sequence). The CDR3 is made up of 14 amino acids. The CDR3 nucleotides are TGTGCCAGTAGTATCGGGACAGACCAAGAGACCCAGTACTTC. It encodes CASSIGTDQETQYF.

The V call is TRBV12-3 or TRBV12-4, the J call TRBJ1-4; D unclear. This CDR3 contains 12 residues. V gave up 4 bases and J gave up 12 bases, with 12 bases separating them. CDR3 region: CASSSRGLELFF. The DNA of the CDR3 is TGTGCCAGCAGTTCCCGCGGACTTGAACTGTTTTTT.

The CDR3 reads CASSEAFGYGTGVQTQYF. The DNA of the CDR3 is TGTGCCAGCAGTGAAGCTTTCGGGTACGGGACAGGGGTGCAGACCCAGTACTTC. The chain recombines TRBV6-1 with TRBJ2-5; 10 bases agree with TRBD1. The CDR3 length is 18 residues. The V and J ends lost 0 bases and 6 bases, in that order; junction bases with no gene match: 13. CDR1 MNHNS and CDR2 SASEGT come from the germline V gene.

The sample holds a few counts of this clone. This sequence joins TRBV28 and TRBJ1-1, with D possibly matching TRBD1 (5 bases). CDR3 length: 14 amino acids. From germline, CDR1 is MDHEN and CDR2 SYDVKM. V shed 7 bases and J shed 1 base, with 13 bases lying between them. The CDR3 DNA is TGTGCCAGCACCTCACCCGGACAGAACACTGAAGCTTTCTTT. It specifies CASTSPGQNTEAFF.

The chain combines TRBV3-1 (or the pseudogene TRBV3-2) with TRBJ2-1; TRBD1 matches at 12 bases. After removal of 3 bases from V and 8 bases from J, the junction contained 2 bases not matched to a gene. Germline V lookup: CDR1 LGHDT, CDR2 YNNKEL (reference sequence). This CDR3 contains 14 residues. The CDR3 spells CASSHGTGGHEQFF. In DNA, the CDR3 is TGTGCCAGCAGCCATGGGACAGGGGGCCATGAGCAGTTCTTC.

The CDR3 region has the DNA TGTGCCAGCAGCCCCAGAACAGGGCCCACTAGCACAGATACGCAGTATTTT. Translating it yields CASSPRTGPTSTDTQYF. The chain has TRBV7-8 and TRBJ2-3; TRBD1 might be the D (6 bases). The V end was cut by 5 bases, the J end by 0 bases, with 18 bases between. Germline CDR1 and CDR2: SGHVS and FQNEAQ. The CDR3 sequence is 17 residues long.

This clone was seen repeatedly, ten times or more. This rearrangement joins TRBV19 to TRBJ1-6, with TRBD1 as a possible D gene (5 bases). Germline V lookup: CDR1 LNHDA, CDR2 SQIVND (reference sequence). Trimming took off 4 bases at V and 8 bases at J, with 18 bases between the two ends. This CDR3 has 16 residues. The CDR3, as DNA: TGTGCCAGTAGTACCCTCGGAACTGGAGGGGATTCACCCCTCCACTTT. Translation gives CASSTLGTGGDSPLHF.

The chain carries TRBV7-9 and TRBJ1-1, with no clear D. V lost 4 bases and J lost 4, with 10 bases in between. CDR3 length equals 13 residues. Germline values: CDR1 SEHNR, CDR2 FQNEAQ (reference sequence). CDR3 loop: CASSSSTSTEAFF. The CDR3, as DNA: TGTGCCAGCAGCTCCTCAACCAGCACTGAAGCTTTCTTT.

This clone was observed a few times. The junction does not match germline at one end; this may be a read error. The CDR3 reads CASSLGTSGVNEQFF. Here the CDR3 DNA reads TGTGCTAGCAGCCTAGGGACTAGCGGGGTTAATGAGCAGTTCTTC. The chain is built from TRBV7-7 and TRBJ2-1, with 13 bases identical to TRBD2. Per germline, CDR1 SSHAT and CDR2 FNYEAQ (reference sequence). The CDR3 loop spans 15 amino acids.

The V and J genes are TRBV4-3 and TRBJ1-5; D call uncertain. CDR3 size: 13 residues. Between the trimmed V and J ends, which lost 4 bases and 3 bases, there was a span of 7 bases. Germline lookup yields CDR1 LGHNA and CDR2 YSLEER. The CDR3 coding sequence is TGCGCCAGCAGCCGCGGGGTCAATCAGCCCCAGCATTTT. It translates to CASSRGVNQPQHF.

This chain connects TRBV23-1 to TRBJ2-3; 7 nucleotides agree with TRBD1. TRBV23-1 is flagged as an ORF with uncertain function. V dropped 8 bases and J dropped 4; count of bases not matched to a gene: 12. The CDR3 loop spans 15 amino acids. The CDR3 region is CASDPRGLGADTQYF. The DNA of the CDR3 is TGCGCCAGCGACCCCAGGGGGTTGGGGGCAGATACGCAGTATTTT.

In this sample, this clone turned up once. This chain links TRBV6-6 with TRBJ2-2; D is unresolved. The germline CDR1 and CDR2 sequences are MNHNY and SVGAGI (reference sequence). Trimming removed 6 bases from V and 1 base from J, with 9 bases in between. The CDR3 loop spans 14 amino acids. The CDR3, as DNA: TGTGCCAGCAGCCCACTACGGAACACCGGGGAGCTGTTTTTT. Its translation: CASSPLRNTGELFF.

This rearrangement joins TRBV7-2 to TRBJ2-3; TRBD1 matches 8 bases. The germline gives CDR1 SGHTA, CDR2 FQGNSA. The J segment lost 1 base and the V segment lost 5 bases, leaving 2 bases of the junction unmatched. CDR3 length equals 14 residues. CDR3 residues: CASSPGQGTDTQYF. The CDR3 region has the DNA TGTGCCAGCAGCCCGGGACAGGGCACAGATACGCAGTATTTT.

The chain uses TRBV11-2 and TRBJ1-3; D gene uncertain. Trimming took off 4 bases at V and 0 bases at J, with 10 bases between the two ends. This CDR3 has 15 residues. The germline gives CDR1 SGHAT, CDR2 FQNNGV. CDR3 DNA: TGTGCCAGCAGCTCCCACGCGAGCTCTGGAAACACCATATATTTT. It encodes CASSSHASSGNTIYF.

V gene TRBV5-4 combines with J gene TRBJ1-2, with 7 bases that match TRBD1. The CDR3 runs 14 residues. With V trimmed by 0 bases and J by 5 bases, 4 bases remained unmatched. CDR1 is SGHNT, CDR2 YYREEE, per germline (reference sequence). The CDR3 DNA reads as TGTGCCAGCAGCTTGGCCGTGACAGGGTATGGCTACACCTTC. Protein product: CASSLAVTGYGYTF.

This chain connects TRBV19 to TRBJ1-2, with 7 positions matching TRBD1. The V segment lost 5 bases and the J segment 2 bases; nucleotides outside the gene matches: 5. The CDR3 runs to 14 residues. Germline CDR1 LNHDA, CDR2 SQIVND (reference sequence). The CDR3 reads CASSSTGANYGYTF. The CDR3 DNA sequence: TGTGCCAGTAGTTCAACAGGGGCCAACTATGGCTACACCTTC.

The chain joins TRBV24-1 to TRBJ2-1; D possibly corresponds to TRBD2 (6 bases). The V and J ends lost 3 bases and 1 base respectively, with 18 bases between them. CDR1 and CDR2 from the germline V gene are KGHDR and SFDVKD. This CDR3 contains 18 residues. The CDR3 DNA reads TGTGCCACCAGTGATGGCCGGGCGGGGCCCCCTTCCTACAATGAGCAGTTCTTC. Protein: CATSDGRAGPPSYNEQFF.

This rearrangement joins TRBV6-5 to TRBJ1-1; 8 bases line up with TRBD1. Germline V gene sequence: CDR1 MNHEY, CDR2 SVGAGI. The V segment lost 5 bases and the J segment 1 base; nucleotides outside the gene matches: 6. This CDR3 has 15 amino acids. The CDR3 DNA sequence: TGTGCCAGCAGTCCAGGACAGGGAGGGAACACTGAAGCTTTCTTT. Amino acids: CASSPGQGGNTEAFF.

This clone appeared a few times. This chain connects TRBV18 to TRBJ1-1; D remains unclear. The V end lost 0 bases, the J end lost 0 bases, and 11 bases lay between the germline ends. The CDR3 runs to 16 residues. Germline lookup yields CDR1 KGHSH and CDR2 LQKENI. The CDR3 reads CASSPPLRRMNTEAFF. CDR3 sequence (DNA): TGTGCCAGCTCACCACCGCTGAGGCGGATGAACACTGAAGCTTTCTTT.

This clone was observed a handful of times. V and J are TRBV10-3 and TRBJ2-2; 8 positions agree with TRBD2. V was clipped by 7 bases and J by 1 base; unmatched bases: 14. The CDR3 consists of 18 residues. CDR1 is ENHRY and CDR2 is SYGVKD in the germline V gene. The CDR3 region is CAIKSGGGTSWNTGELFF. As DNA, the CDR3 is TGTGCCATCAAATCTGGCGGGGGGACCTCGTGGAACACCGGGGAGCTGTTTTTT.

The genes are TRBV7-9 and TRBJ1-1, with D maybe TRBD1 (5 bases). Per germline, CDR1 SEHNR and CDR2 FQNEAQ (reference sequence). V lost 10 bases and J 4 bases, leaving 16 bases between the germline ends. The CDR3 consists of 13 residues. The CDR3 bases are TGTGCCACCCTAAGGGGCAGCTTCACTGAAGCTTTCTTT. Protein: CATLRGSFTEAFF.

The rearrangement links TRBV5-1 to TRBJ2-2, with a possible D match to TRBD1 (6 bases). The CDR3 has 14 residues. CDR1 is SGHRS, CDR2 YFSETQ, per germline. V lost 4 bases to trimming and J lost 7 bases, with 14 bases between them. CDR3 amino acids: CASSPQGLFGELFF. For the CDR3, the DNA is TGCGCCAGCAGCCCACAGGGATTGTTCGGGGAGCTGTTTTTT. The full variable domain, with the rest looked up from reference TRBV5-1 and TRBJ2-2, is KAGVTQTPRYLIKTRGQQVTLSCSPISGHRSVSWYQQTPGQGLQFLFEYFSETQRNKGNFPGRFSGRQFSNSRSEMNVSTLELGDSALYLCASSPQGLFGELFFGEGSRLTVL.

This clone was counted only a few times. V gene TRBV27 combines with J gene TRBJ2-1; TRBD2 aligns across 11 bases. There are 17 residues in the CDR3. The germline CDR1 and CDR2 sequences are MNHEY and SMNVEV (reference sequence). The trim removed 2 bases at V and 12 bases at J, leaving 15 bases unmatched. CDR3 sequence (DNA): TGTGCCAGCAGTTTAAGGATAGCGGGGGGGCGGCTTTGGGGGCAGTTCTTC. Residues: CASSLRIAGGRLWGQFF.

The CDR3 reads CASSLSPGGSNQPQHF. DNA for the CDR3: TGTGCCAGTAGTCTGTCCCCAGGGGGTAGCAATCAGCCCCAGCATTTT. V is TRBV19 and J is TRBJ1-5; 7 bases line up with TRBD1. The CDR3 runs to 16 residues. J gave up 0 bases and V 5 bases, and 7 bases lay outside the gene matches. Per germline, CDR1 LNHDA and CDR2 SQIVND (reference sequence).